Shown below are 19 T cell receptor beta chains from a single sample sequenced in a study of Ad26.COV2.S vaccination and SARS-CoV-2 variants. Treatment here: around 19 received Ad26.COV2.S at low or high dose, single or two shots; 5 received placebo; per-sample allocation not given. Samples were taken on day 63 after the first vaccine or placebo injection. Sequencing used immunoSEQ multiplex PCR; TCRdb keeps in-frame clones, though not all of them. The sample shows around 500,000 clones, 89% of them seen only once. The sample consisted of peripheral blood, taken in a trial of Ad26.COV2.S vaccine versus placebo. These receptors came from a person aged 18-60 years who received the Ad26.COV2.S COVID-19 vaccine or a placebo.

The chain combines TRBV5-6 with TRBJ1-5; D is unresolved. Germline CDR1 and CDR2: SGHDT and YYEEEE. The CDR3 sequence is 15 residues long. V lost 6 bases and J 4 bases, leaving 17 bases between the germline ends. The CDR3 nucleotides read TGTGCCAGCACCCTGGGCGGCGGACTAAATCAGCCCCAGCATTTT. Its translation is CASTLGGGLNQPQHF.

The chain links TRBV10-3 to TRBJ2-5; D tentatively fits TRBD1 or TRBD2 (6 bases each). The V gene's germline CDR1 is ENHRY and CDR2 SYGVKD. The CDR3 has 13 amino acids. V lost 4 bases and J 3 bases, leaving 9 bases between the germline ends. This CDR3 reads CAISVGGEETQYF. The CDR3 nucleotides are TGTGCCATCAGTGTGGGGGGCGAAGAGACCCAGTACTTC.

The chain couples TRBV2 to TRBJ1-1; D may be TRBD1 (5 bases). CDR1 and CDR2 (germline): SNHLY, FYNNEI. The V and J ends lost 2 bases and 5 bases respectively, with 9 bases between them. The CDR3 has 13 amino acids. The CDR3 bases are TGTGCCAGCAGTGAATTTGGGGGAACTGAAGCTTTCTTT. It yields the protein CASSEFGGTEAFF.

The J gene is TRBJ2-5, the V gene TRBV18, with 7 bases identical to TRBD2. The V segment lost 1 base and the J segment 5 bases; nucleotides outside the gene matches: 13. The CDR3 is 17 amino acids. Germline V CDR1 and CDR2: KGHSH, LQKENI. In DNA, the CDR3 is TGTGCCAGCTCACCACAGCGCGGGAGTCTTAGGTCTGAGACCCAGTACTTC. This translates into CASSPQRGSLRSETQYF. Filled out from reference TRBV18 and TRBJ2-5, the complete variable domain reads NAGVMQNPRHLVRRRGQEARLRCSPMKGHSHVYWYRQLPEEGLKFMVYLQKENIIDESGMPKERFSAEFPKEGPSILRIQQVVRGDSAAYFCASSPQRGSLRSETQYFGPGTRLLVL.

The chain is built from TRBV11-2 and TRBJ2-3; D call uncertain. The V end was cut by 7 bases, the J end by 6 bases, with 14 bases between. The CDR3 consists of 13 residues. Germline CDR1 SGHAT, CDR2 FQNNGV. The CDR3 coding sequence is TGTGCCAGCAAGTTTGGTGGAATCGATACGCAGTATTTT. Its translation is CASKFGGIDTQYF.

In regard to this clone: The junction does not match germline at one end; this may be a read error. This chain connects TRBV9 to TRBJ2-1, with TRBD2 identical over 9 bases. The CDR3 is made up of 17 amino acids. Germline CDR1 reads SGDLS; CDR2 reads YYNGEE. CDR3 sequence reads: CASSVVGSGGSSNEQFF. The CDR3 DNA reads TGTGCCAGCAGCGTAGTTGGTAGCGGGGGCTCCTCCAATGAGCAGTTCTTC.

The chain joins TRBV28 to TRBJ2-5, with 9 bases aligning to TRBD2. Germline V gives CDR1 MDHEN, CDR2 SYDVKM. J lost 8 bases, V lost 5 bases, and 9 bases had no gene match. This CDR3 has 14 residues. The CDR3 sequence is CASSTSGRDRTQYF. The CDR3 DNA reads TGTGCCAGCAGTACTAGCGGGCGGGATAGAACCCAGTACTTC.

In this sample, this clone turned up a few times. V usage is TRBV13 and J usage is TRBJ2-7, with 13 bases matching TRBD2. V was pared by 4 bases and J by 0 bases, with 9 bases of the junction left unmatched. The CDR3 has 18 amino acids. Germline CDR1 PRHDT, CDR2 FYEKMQ (reference sequence). The chain's CDR3 is CASSSTGLAGAGSYEQYF. CDR3 in DNA: TGTGCCAGCAGCTCGACCGGACTAGCGGGGGCAGGCTCCTACGAGCAGTACTTC.

The J gene is TRBJ1-1, the V gene TRBV5-1; D perhaps matches TRBD1 (6 bases). The CDR3 is made up of 17 amino acids. Trimming removed 0 bases at V and 0 bases at J, with 15 bases between. CDR1 is SGHRS and CDR2 is YFSETQ in the germline V gene. DNA for the CDR3: TGCGCCAGCAGCTTGGATCCGGGGGCCCCCTTGAACACTGAAGCTTTCTTT. Its protein is CASSLDPGAPLNTEAFF.

The CDR3 loop is CASSWTGSGDYGYTF. CDR3 nucleotide sequence: TGTGCCAGCAGTTGGACAGGGTCGGGCGACTATGGCTACACCTTC. The chain is built from TRBV27 and TRBJ1-2; 8 bases line up with TRBD1. Germline CDR1 MNHEY, CDR2 SMNVEV (reference sequence). With V trimmed by 4 bases and J by 3 bases, 7 bases remained unmatched. CDR3 length equals 15 residues.

The chain links TRBV7-2 to TRBJ1-1, with D unresolved. V was pared by 2 bases and J by 1 base, with 11 bases between. There are 15 residues in the CDR3. From germline, CDR1 is SGHTA and CDR2 FQGNSA. The CDR3 DNA is TGTGCCAGCAGCTTAACCCCTAGGGCGAACACTGAAGCTTTCTTT. Protein sequence: CASSLTPRANTEAFF.

The J gene is TRBJ1-1, the V gene TRBV5-6, with a tentative D call TRBD1 (6 bases). The V gene lost 5 bases and the J gene lost 6 bases, with 11 bases spanning the gap. This CDR3 has 12 amino acids. The germline V gene has CDR1 SGHDT and CDR2 YYEEEE. CDR3 nucleotides: TGTGCCAGCAGTACTACAGGGCCTGAAGCTTTCTTT. This sequence encodes CASSTTGPEAFF.

The table lists this clone with a few counts. This sequence joins TRBV4-1 and TRBJ1-5, with 7 bases lining up with TRBD1. From germline, CDR1 is MGHRA and CDR2 YSYEKL. The CDR3 extends over 15 amino acids. J gave up 3 bases and V 3 bases, and 5 bases lay outside the gene matches. DNA of the CDR3: TGCGCCAGCAGCCATAGGGACAGCGTCAATCAGCCCCAGCATTTT. This gives the protein CASSHRDSVNQPQHF.

V gene TRBV30 combines with J gene TRBJ2-1; 11 bases agree with TRBD2. V shed 2 bases, J shed 8 bases, and the junction held 14 bases outside the gene matches. Germline CDR1 is GTSNPN and CDR2 is SVGIG (reference sequence). The CDR3 loop spans 17 amino acids. The CDR3 DNA reads TGTGCCTGGAGTTCTGCAACGACTAGCGGGATAGGTGATGAGCAGTTCTTC. It yields the protein CAWSSATTSGIGDEQFF.

The table lists this clone with a few counts. The chain recombines TRBV3-1 (or the pseudogene TRBV3-2) with TRBJ1-2; no clear D gene. With 3 bases removed from V and 4 bases from J, the gap between germline ends came to 6 bases. CDR1 and CDR2 (germline): LGHDT, YNNKEL (reference sequence). The CDR3 totals 12 residues. The chain's CDR3 is CASSQSGYGYTF. CDR3 DNA sequence: TGTGCCAGCAGCCAGTCGGGCTATGGCTACACCTTC.

This clone has just one count. The rearrangement uses TRBV27 and TRBJ2-3; tentative D call: TRBD2 (6 bases). V gave up 7 bases and J gave up 2 bases, with 22 bases separating them. Germline lookup yields CDR1 MNHEY and CDR2 SMNVEV (reference sequence). The CDR3 contains 17 residues. The CDR3 region has the DNA TGTGCCAGCACTAGGTCCTTTCCTAGCGACTTCACAGATACGCAGTATTTT. Translated, it gives CASTRSFPSDFTDTQYF.

This clone came up once. The J gene is TRBJ2-2, the V gene TRBV3-1 (or the pseudogene TRBV3-2), with TRBD2 matching 14 bases. The germline V gene encodes CDR1 LGHDT and CDR2 YNNKEL (reference sequence). CDR3 size: 16 residues. V trimming: 4 bases; J trimming: 7 bases; junction bases outside the gene matches: 5. The CDR3, as DNA: TGTGCCAGCAGCCTGACTAGCGGGAGGGCCGGCGGGGAGCTGTTTTTT. Its protein product is CASSLTSGRAGGELFF.

The chain joins TRBV7-9 to TRBJ1-4; possibly TRBD1 for D (5 bases). The CDR3 sequence is 14 residues long. Per germline, CDR1 SEHNR and CDR2 FQNEAQ (reference sequence). Trimming removed 6 bases from V and 3 bases from J, with 11 bases in between. DNA for the CDR3: TGTGCCAGCAGTCCCGGGACCGCTAATGAAAAACTGTTTTTT. Protein sequence: CASSPGTANEKLFF.

The gene calls are TRBV5-4 and TRBJ1-1; D is possibly TRBD1 (6 bases). There are 13 residues in the CDR3. Trimming left V 4 bases short and J 0 bases short, with 7 bases between. The germline CDR1 and CDR2 sequences are SGHNT and YYREEE (reference sequence). The CDR3 loop is CASSPGVNTEAFF. DNA of the CDR3: TGTGCCAGCAGCCCAGGGGTGAACACTGAAGCTTTCTTT. The entire variable domain, with the rest obtained from reference TRBV5-4 and TRBJ1-1, is as follows: ETGVTQSPTHLIKTRGQQVTLRCSSQSGHNTVSWYQQALGQGPQFIFQYYREEENGRGNFPPRFSGLQFPNYSSELNVNALELDDSALYLCASSPGVNTEAFFGQGTRLTVV.